The 18 T cell receptor beta chains below come from one sample, sequenced in a study of blood T cell repertoires in COVID-19 (TCRdb year 2020). The library was made by the immunoSEQ multiplex PCR assay. TCRdb's version of the immuneACCESS table is confined to in-frame rearrangements and falls short of the full clone set. An unresolved V gene accounts for under half of the shortfall where checked; the remainder is of unknown origin. The sample has 65,000 to 95,000 clones on record, about 80% of them singletons. About 5.7% of the sample is in the top ten clones. Sequencing used peripheral blood. Every receptor here comes from a man over 45 with active or convalescent COVID-19.

The chain joins TRBV6-5 to TRBJ2-2; no firm D call. V lost 2 bases and J lost 4, with 5 bases in between. CDR3 size: 13 residues. CDR1 is MNHEY and CDR2 is SVGAGI in the germline V gene. CDR3 loop: CASSYPVTGELFF. The CDR3 DNA reads as TGTGCCAGCAGTTACCCAGTCACCGGGGAGCTGTTTTTT.

The rearrangement joins TRBV29-1 to TRBJ2-3, with TRBD1 identical over 10 bases. The CDR3 is 14 amino acids. After removal of 3 bases from V and 3 bases from J, the junction contained 3 bases not matched to a gene. Germline CDR1 SQVTM, CDR2 ANQGSEA. CDR3 amino acids: CSVDWDRGTDTQYF. CDR3 DNA sequence: TGCAGCGTTGATTGGGACAGGGGTACAGATACGCAGTATTTT.

The chain recombines TRBV7-2 with TRBJ2-3; 8 bases align to TRBD2. The CDR3 is made up of 15 amino acids. V lost 2 bases and J lost 1; bases outside the gene matches: 2. Germline V lookup: CDR1 SGHTA, CDR2 FQGNSA. In DNA, the CDR3 is TGTGCCAGCAGCTTACAAGCGGGGGGCACAGATACGCAGTATTTT. This codes for CASSLQAGGTDTQYF.

The gene calls are TRBV7-9 and TRBJ1-4; 7 nucleotides match TRBD1. Germline assignment: CDR1 SEHNR and CDR2 FQNEAQ (reference sequence). Trimming took 5 bases from V and 0 from J; bases not matched to a gene: 12. The CDR3 runs 18 residues. CDR3 nucleotides: TGTGCCAGCAGCCGTTTAGACAGGGTCGATGCAACTAATGAAAAACTGTTTTTT. It yields the protein CASSRLDRVDATNEKLFF.

The rearrangement links TRBV3-1 (or the pseudogene TRBV3-2) to TRBJ2-5, with D tentatively TRBD1 (5 bases). The V gene's germline CDR1 is LGHDT and CDR2 YNNKEL (reference sequence). V gave up 3 bases and J gave up 1 base, with 9 bases separating them. The CDR3 sequence is 14 residues long. In DNA, the CDR3 is TGTGCCAGCAGCCAGTGGGGCCTCCAAGAGACCCAGTACTTC. It encodes CASSQWGLQETQYF.

This clone was observed a handful of times. The V gene is TRBV5-1, the J gene TRBJ2-1; D might be TRBD1 (5 bases). V was cut by 0 bases and J by 0 bases, with 10 bases left in between. The CDR3 is 16 amino acids. In germline, CDR1 is SGHRS, CDR2 YFSETQ. The CDR3 protein is CASSLEGLSSYNEQFF. CDR3 sequence (DNA): TGCGCCAGCAGCTTGGAGGGGTTAAGCTCCTACAATGAGCAGTTCTTC.

J is TRBJ1-2 and V is TRBV7-2; 8 positions agree with TRBD1. CDR1 and CDR2 (germline): SGHTA, FQGNSA. CDR3 length: 14 residues. V lost 1 base and J lost 7; bases outside the gene matches: 5. CDR3 coding DNA: TGTGCCAGCAGCTTAGACAGGGGGACCGCTGGCTACACCTTC. This encodes CASSLDRGTAGYTF. The full variable domain, with the rest looked up from reference TRBV7-2 and TRBJ1-2, is GAGVSQSPSNKVTEKGKDVELRCDPISGHTALYWYRQSLGQGLEFLIYFQGNSAPDKSGLPSDRFSAERTGGSVSTLTIQRTQQEDSAVYLCASSLDRGTAGYTFGSGTRLTVV.

The chain employs TRBV3-1 (or the pseudogene TRBV3-2) and TRBJ1-2; maybe TRBD1 (6 bases). Trimming took 1 base from V and 4 from J, leaving 10 bases between them. The germline V gene has CDR1 LGHDT and CDR2 YNNKEL (reference sequence). The CDR3 has 14 amino acids. In DNA form, the CDR3 reads TGTGCCAGCAGCCAAGGGACAGAAAGCTATGGCTACACCTTC. It translates to CASSQGTESYGYTF.

J is TRBJ2-2 and V is TRBV21-1; no check of the table's D call, TRBD1, against the DNA was made. TRBV21-1 is a pseudogene locus. The CDR3 loop spans 16 amino acids. CDR3 sequence: CASTTISTGHTGELFF. The CDR3 region has the DNA TGTGCCAGCACCACAATTTCGACAGGGCACACCGGGGAGCTGTTTTTT.

This clone was picked up a small number of times. The CDR3 DNA follows: TGTGCCAGCTCCCCGGAAGCGAGGGAGACCCAGTACTTC. It specifies CASSPEARETQYF. The rearrangement links TRBV2 to TRBJ2-5; D not resolved. The CDR3 has 13 residues. V was pared by 8 bases and J by 5 bases, with 15 bases between. Germline V gene sequence: CDR1 SNHLY, CDR2 FYNNEI.

This clone was counted a single time. In DNA, the CDR3 is TGTGCCAGCAGTTACTGGGGGGGTGGCACTGAAGCTTTCTTT. Translation gives CASSYWGGGTEAFF. J is TRBJ1-1 and V is TRBV6-2 or TRBV6-3, with TRBD1 as a possible D gene (5 bases). The CDR3 has 14 amino acids. The V end lost 1 base, the J end lost 4 bases, and 10 bases lay between the germline ends. Germline values: CDR1 MNHEY, CDR2 SVGEGT.

The chain uses TRBV6-5 and TRBJ2-7; tentative D call: TRBD1 (5 bases). This CDR3 comprises 14 residues. The V gene's germline CDR1 is MNHEY and CDR2 SVGAGI. Trimming stripped 0 bases from V and 8 bases from J, with 14 bases between. The CDR3 spells CASSYSIRVRQQYF. CDR3 coding DNA: TGTGCCAGCAGTTACTCGATCAGGGTTCGGCAGCAGTACTTC.

The chain has TRBV20-1 and TRBJ2-5; TRBD2 agrees at 10 bases. The CDR3 sequence is 11 residues long. Germline-derived CDR1 and CDR2 are DFQATT and SNEGSKA (reference sequence). With 5 bases clipped from V and 12 bases from J, the junction kept 6 bases outside the gene matches. The DNA of the CDR3 is TGCAGTGCTGGTAGCGGGGGGACGAAGTACTTC. Protein: CSAGSGGTKYF.

This clone has just a few counts. This chain joins TRBV29-1 and TRBJ1-2; D not certain. Between the trimmed V and J ends, which lost 0 bases and 2 bases, there was a span of 7 bases. CDR1 SQVTM and CDR2 ANQGSEA come from the germline V gene. This CDR3 region has 13 residues. The CDR3 DNA follows: TGCAGCGTTGAAGATCTAGAGAACTATGGCTACACCTTC. Translation: CSVEDLENYGYTF. Variable domain in full (rest from reference TRBV29-1 and TRBJ1-2): SAVISQKPSRDICQRGTSLTIQCQVDSQVTMMFWYRQQPGQSLTLIATANQGSEATYESGFVIDKFPISRPNLTFSTLTVSNMSPEDSSIYLCSVEDLENYGYTFGSGTRLTVV.

J is TRBJ2-3 and V is TRBV5-1; D may be TRBD1 (5 bases). Germline values: CDR1 SGHRS, CDR2 YFSETQ. The germline V and J ends were trimmed by 4 bases and 4 bases, with 7 bases remaining between them. The CDR3 is made up of 12 amino acids. CDR3 loop: CASSIGADTQYF. Written as DNA, the CDR3 is TGCGCCAGCAGCATAGGGGCAGATACGCAGTATTTT.

This chain connects TRBV7-9 to TRBJ1-1; 7 bases align to TRBD1. J gave up 4 bases and V 5 bases, and 10 bases lay outside the gene matches. Germline CDR1 reads SEHNR; CDR2 reads FQNEAQ (reference sequence). This CDR3 spans 15 amino acids. This chain's CDR3 is CASSPGQGGLTEAFF. The CDR3 region has the DNA TGTGCCAGCAGCCCTGGCCAGGGGGGCCTCACTGAAGCTTTCTTT.

The genes are TRBV7-6 and TRBJ2-1; D is unresolved. CDR1 is SGHVS and CDR2 is FNYEAQ in the germline V gene. Trimming stripped 1 base from V and 4 bases from J, with 8 bases between. There are 14 residues in the CDR3. CDR3 DNA sequence: TGTGCCAGCAGCTTAGGCGGCTCATACAATGAGCAGTTCTTC. It encodes CASSLGGSYNEQFF.

The chain has TRBV6-4 and TRBJ2-5; TRBD1 aligns across 7 bases. The CDR3 has 16 residues. Germline CDR1 MRHNA, CDR2 SNTAGT. V shed 6 bases, J shed 1 base, and the junction held 11 bases outside the gene matches. The CDR3 region has the DNA TGTGCCAGCAGCCTCAGCCGGTACAGGGGCCAAGAGACCCAGTACTTC. Translated: CASSLSRYRGQETQYF.